The 14 T cell receptor beta chains listed next were all sequenced from one sample in a study of blood T cell repertoires in COVID-19. The data were produced by immunoSEQ multiplex PCR, yet TCRdb's version contains in-frame clones alone and is incomplete. The repertoire holds a few hundred thousand clones, with 83% as singletons. Sequenced sample: peripheral blood. The receptors stem from a woman in her 30s with COVID-19, enrolled during active disease.

The CDR3, as DNA: TGTGCCAGCACCCTACGGCAGGGGGTGACTGGAAACACCATATATTTT. Amino acid sequence: CASTLRQGVTGNTIYF. The rearrangement links TRBV6-6 to TRBJ1-3; 7 bases are a match to TRBD1. V lost 7 bases to trimming and J lost 2 bases; unmatched junction nucleotides: 11. The CDR3 length is 16 residues. From germline, CDR1 is MNHNY and CDR2 SVGAGI (reference sequence).

The CDR3 region has the DNA TGCGCCAGCAGCCTACGGACAGCCTCCTACGAGCAGTACTTC. Translation gives CASSLRTASYEQYF. The rearrangement joins TRBV5-1 to TRBJ2-7, with a possible D match to TRBD1 (6 bases). The CDR3 contains 14 residues. Looked up from germline, CDR1 is SGHRS and CDR2 is YFSETQ. Trimming pared 4 bases from V and 0 bases from J, leaving 11 bases between. The variable domain in full, completed from reference TRBV5-1 and TRBJ2-7, reads KAGVTQTPRYLIKTRGQQVTLSCSPISGHRSVSWYQQTPGQGLQFLFEYFSETQRNKGNFPGRFSGRQFSNSRSEMNVSTLELGDSALYLCASSLRTASYEQYFGPGTRLTVT.

V usage is TRBV28 and J usage is TRBJ2-7, with D tentatively TRBD1 (5 bases). V shed 8 bases and J shed 1 base, with 12 bases lying between them. Per the germline V gene, CDR1 is MDHEN and CDR2 is SYDVKM. This CDR3 contains 13 residues. CDR3 nucleotide sequence: TGTGCCAGCGACAAATCAGGGTCCTACGAGCAGTACTTC. Translated: CASDKSGSYEQYF.

The chain employs TRBV4-1 and TRBJ2-7; tentatively, D is TRBD2 (5 bases). Germline CDR1 is MGHRA and CDR2 is YSYEKL. The length of the CDR3 is 14 residues. V dropped 4 bases and J dropped 6 bases, with 16 bases sitting between them. CDR3 loop: CASSRLIDGGEQYF. DNA for the CDR3: TGCGCCAGCAGCCGACTTATCGACGGAGGCGAGCAGTACTTC.

A single count supports this clone. This sequence joins TRBV20-1 and TRBJ2-6, with 11 bases lining up with TRBD2. CDR3 length equals 16 residues. The ends lost 3 bases at V and 2 bases at J; junction bases unmatched: 3. Germline loops: CDR1 DFQATT, CDR2 SNEGSKA (reference sequence). The CDR3 here is CSASTSGRAGANVLTF. The CDR3 nucleotides are TGCAGTGCTAGTACTAGCGGGAGAGCTGGGGCCAACGTCCTGACTTTC.

The V gene is TRBV5-8, the J gene TRBJ2-7; D might be TRBD2 (6 bases). This CDR3 comprises 15 residues. The germline V gene has CDR1 SGHTS and CDR2 YDEGEE. The V and J ends lost 3 bases and 0 bases respectively, with 13 bases between them. The CDR3 DNA is TGTGCCAGCAGCTGGGGGAGGAGCTCCTCCTACGAGCAGTACTTC. It translates to CASSWGRSSSYEQYF. The whole variable domain, filled in from reference TRBV5-8 and TRBJ2-7, reads EAGVTQSPTHLIKTRGQQATLRCSPISGHTSVYWYQQALGLGLQFLLWYDEGEERNRGNFPPRFSGRQFPNYSSELNVNALELEDSALYLCASSWGRSSSYEQYFGPGTRLTVT.

The chain recombines TRBV5-1 with TRBJ1-5; D is unresolved. V gave up 0 bases and J gave up 2 bases, with 9 bases separating them. In germline, CDR1 is SGHRS, CDR2 YFSETQ. This CDR3 comprises 15 residues. Here the CDR3 reads CASSLALEGNQPQHF. DNA for the CDR3: TGCGCCAGCAGCTTGGCGTTAGAGGGCAATCAGCCCCAGCATTTT.

J is TRBJ2-1 and V is TRBV6-2 or TRBV6-3; TRBD2 aligns across 13 bases. Germline V gives CDR1 MNHEY, CDR2 SVGEGT. The V segment lost 5 bases and the J segment 5 bases; nucleotides outside the gene matches: 12. The CDR3 length is 18 residues. The CDR3 loop is CASSPGLAGAANDNEQFF. Written as DNA, the CDR3 is TGTGCCAGCAGTCCCGGACTAGCGGGGGCCGCGAACGACAATGAGCAGTTCTTC.

The chain is built from TRBV6-5 and TRBJ2-5; weak D call: TRBD2 (6 bases). CDR3 length: 14 residues. With 1 base removed from V and 0 bases from J, the gap between germline ends came to 6 bases. From germline, CDR1 is MNHEY and CDR2 SVGAGI. CDR3 bases: TGTGCCAGCAGTTACTGGAGGGACCAAGAGACCCAGTACTTC. This encodes CASSYWRDQETQYF.

The gene calls are TRBV3-1 (or the pseudogene TRBV3-2) and TRBJ1-5; 7 nucleotides align to TRBD1. Germline CDR1 reads LGHDT; CDR2 reads YNNKEL (reference sequence). V shed 2 bases, J shed 8 bases, and the junction held 9 bases outside the gene matches. The CDR3 sequence is 15 residues long. CDR3 sequence reads: CASSQMTGPGEPQHF. CDR3 nucleotides: TGTGCCAGCAGCCAAATGACAGGGCCTGGGGAGCCCCAGCATTTT.

The chain carries TRBV24-1 and TRBJ2-1, with TRBD2 matching over 7 bases. The CDR3 runs to 14 residues. Germline trimming cut 3 bases from V and 5 bases from J; bases unmatched to any gene: 3. In germline, CDR1 is KGHDR, CDR2 SFDVKD. The CDR3 region is CATSDTSANNEQFF. DNA for the CDR3: TGTGCCACCAGTGATACTAGCGCCAACAATGAGCAGTTCTTC.

V and J are TRBV18 and TRBJ2-5; 8 positions match TRBD2. The CDR3 totals 13 residues. Germline V gene sequence: CDR1 KGHSH, CDR2 LQKENI. Losses at the gene ends were 3 bases for V and 3 bases for J; bases not matched to a gene: 0. The CDR3 sequence is CASSPGREETQYF. The CDR3 bases are TGTGCCAGCTCACCCGGGAGGGAAGAGACCCAGTACTTC.

This chain's CDR3 is CASSLGQSNTEAFF. The CDR3 region has the DNA TGTGCCAGCAGCCTTGGACAGTCGAACACTGAAGCTTTCTTT. The chain couples TRBV3-1 (or the pseudogene TRBV3-2) to TRBJ1-1; TRBD1 might be the D (6 bases). CDR1 and CDR2 (germline): LGHDT, YNNKEL (reference sequence). V was pared by 4 bases and J by 1 base, with 10 bases between. The CDR3 loop spans 14 amino acids.

The chain couples TRBV2 to TRBJ2-5, with 7 bases that match TRBD2. This CDR3 region has 16 residues. The J segment lost 0 bases and the V segment lost 8 bases, leaving 12 bases of the junction unmatched. The germline V gene encodes CDR1 SNHLY and CDR2 FYNNEI. CDR3 sequence (DNA): TGTGCCAGCCAAGATCGGACTAGAGGGTACCAAGAGACCCAGTACTTC. This codes for CASQDRTRGYQETQYF.